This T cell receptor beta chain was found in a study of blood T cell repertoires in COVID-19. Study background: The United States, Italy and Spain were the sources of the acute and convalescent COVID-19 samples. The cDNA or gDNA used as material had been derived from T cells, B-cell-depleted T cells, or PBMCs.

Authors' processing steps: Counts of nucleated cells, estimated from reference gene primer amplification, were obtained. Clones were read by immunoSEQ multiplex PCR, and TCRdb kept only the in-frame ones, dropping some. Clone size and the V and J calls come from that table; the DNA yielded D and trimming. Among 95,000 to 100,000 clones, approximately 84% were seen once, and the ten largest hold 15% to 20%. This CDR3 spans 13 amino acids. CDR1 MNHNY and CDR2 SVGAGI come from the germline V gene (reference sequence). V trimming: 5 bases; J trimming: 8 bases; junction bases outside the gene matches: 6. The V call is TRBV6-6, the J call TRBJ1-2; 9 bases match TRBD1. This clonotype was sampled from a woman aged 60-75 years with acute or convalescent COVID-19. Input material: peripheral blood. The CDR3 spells CASSNRDREGYTF. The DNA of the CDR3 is TGTGCCAGCAGTAACAGGGACAGGGAAGGCTACACCTTC.